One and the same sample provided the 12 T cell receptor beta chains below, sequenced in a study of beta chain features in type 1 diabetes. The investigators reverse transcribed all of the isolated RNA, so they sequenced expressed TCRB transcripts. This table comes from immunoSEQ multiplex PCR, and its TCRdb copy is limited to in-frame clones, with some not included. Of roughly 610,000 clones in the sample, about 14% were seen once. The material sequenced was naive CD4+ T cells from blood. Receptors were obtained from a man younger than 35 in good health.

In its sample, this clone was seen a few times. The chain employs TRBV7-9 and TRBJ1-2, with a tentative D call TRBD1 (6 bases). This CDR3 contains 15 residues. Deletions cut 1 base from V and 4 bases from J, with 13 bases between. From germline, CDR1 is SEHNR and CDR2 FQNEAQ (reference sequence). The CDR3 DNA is TGTGCCAGCAGCTTAGTGGCGGGACAAACCTATGGCTACACCTTC. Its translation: CASSLVAGQTYGYTF.

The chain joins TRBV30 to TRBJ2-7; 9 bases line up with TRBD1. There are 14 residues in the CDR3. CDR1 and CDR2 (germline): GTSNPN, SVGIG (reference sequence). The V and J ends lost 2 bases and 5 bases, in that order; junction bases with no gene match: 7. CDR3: CAWSRDRVGNEQYF. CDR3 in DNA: TGTGCCTGGAGTCGGGACAGGGTAGGGAACGAGCAGTACTTC.

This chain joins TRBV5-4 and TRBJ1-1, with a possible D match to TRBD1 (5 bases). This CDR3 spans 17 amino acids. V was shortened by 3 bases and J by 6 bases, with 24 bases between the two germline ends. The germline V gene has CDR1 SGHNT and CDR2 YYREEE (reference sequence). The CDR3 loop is CASSSTGRVQGVAEAFF. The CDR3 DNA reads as TGTGCCAGCAGCTCCACGGGCAGGGTTCAAGGAGTGGCTGAAGCTTTCTTT.

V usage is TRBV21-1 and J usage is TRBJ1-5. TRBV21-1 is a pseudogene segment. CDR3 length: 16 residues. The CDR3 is CASSKGRLGPNQPQHF. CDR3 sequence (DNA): TGTGCCAGCAGCAAAGGGCGGCTGGGACCTAATCAGCCCCAGCATTTT.

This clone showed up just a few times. CDR3 protein: CASSVETETDTQYF. As DNA, the CDR3 is TGTGCCAGCAGCGTGGAGACAGAAACAGATACGCAGTATTTT. The J gene is TRBJ2-3, the V gene TRBV6-1, with D perhaps matching TRBD1 (5 bases). CDR1 and CDR2 (germline): MNHNS, SASEGT. The V end lost 6 bases, the J end lost 3 bases, and 13 bases lay between the germline ends. The CDR3 loop spans 14 amino acids.

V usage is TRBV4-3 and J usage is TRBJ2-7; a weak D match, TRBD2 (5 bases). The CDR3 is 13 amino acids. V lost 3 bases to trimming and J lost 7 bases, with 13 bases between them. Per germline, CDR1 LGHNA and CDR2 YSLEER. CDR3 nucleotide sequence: TGCGCCAGCAGCCAGCGGAGGATTTCGGAGCAGTACTTC. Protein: CASSQRRISEQYF.

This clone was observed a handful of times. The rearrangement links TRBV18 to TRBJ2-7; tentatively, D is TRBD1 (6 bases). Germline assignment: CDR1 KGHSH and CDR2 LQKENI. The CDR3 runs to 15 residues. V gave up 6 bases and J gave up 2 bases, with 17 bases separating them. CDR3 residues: CASSPPRQDTYEQYF. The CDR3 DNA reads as TGTGCCAGCTCTCCGCCCCGACAGGACACCTACGAGCAGTACTTC.

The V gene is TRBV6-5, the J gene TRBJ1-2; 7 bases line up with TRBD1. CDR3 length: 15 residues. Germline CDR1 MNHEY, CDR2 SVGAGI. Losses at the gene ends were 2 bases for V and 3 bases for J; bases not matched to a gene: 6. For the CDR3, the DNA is TGTGCCAGCAGTTACGGAGGGGGCGCTCACTATGGCTACACCTTC. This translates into CASSYGGGAHYGYTF.

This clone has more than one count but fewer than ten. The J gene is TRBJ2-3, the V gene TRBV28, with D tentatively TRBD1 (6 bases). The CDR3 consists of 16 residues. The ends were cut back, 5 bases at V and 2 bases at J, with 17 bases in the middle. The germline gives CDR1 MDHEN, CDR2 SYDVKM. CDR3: CASSPGWGRLTDTQYF. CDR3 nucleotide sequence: TGTGCCAGCAGTCCCGGGTGGGGGCGGCTCACAGATACGCAGTATTTT.

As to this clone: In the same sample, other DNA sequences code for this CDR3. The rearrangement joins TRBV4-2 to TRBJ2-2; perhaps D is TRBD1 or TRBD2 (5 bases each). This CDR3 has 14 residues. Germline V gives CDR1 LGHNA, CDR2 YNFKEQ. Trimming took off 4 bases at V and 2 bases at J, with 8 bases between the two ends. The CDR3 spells CASSPRGNTGELFF. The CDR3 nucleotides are TGTGCCAGCAGCCCGAGGGGAAACACCGGGGAGCTGTTTTTT.

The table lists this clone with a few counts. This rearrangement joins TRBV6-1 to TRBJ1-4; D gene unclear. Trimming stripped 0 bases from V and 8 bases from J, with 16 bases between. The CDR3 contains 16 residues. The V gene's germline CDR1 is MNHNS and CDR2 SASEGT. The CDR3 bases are TGTGCCAGCAGTGAAGCTAGCATCATCGACGGCGAAAAACTGTTTTTT. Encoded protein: CASSEASIIDGEKLFF.

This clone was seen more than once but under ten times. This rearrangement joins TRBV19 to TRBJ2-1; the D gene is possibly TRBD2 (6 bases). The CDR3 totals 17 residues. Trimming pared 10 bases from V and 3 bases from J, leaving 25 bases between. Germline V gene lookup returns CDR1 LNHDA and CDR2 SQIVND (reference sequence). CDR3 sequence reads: CATLSQVGGPFYNEQFF. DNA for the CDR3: TGTGCCACCCTCAGCCAAGTGGGGGGTCCCTTCTACAATGAGCAGTTCTTC. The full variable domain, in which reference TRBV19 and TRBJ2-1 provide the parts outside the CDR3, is DGGITQSPKYLFRKEGQNVTLSCEQNLNHDAMYWYRQDPGQGLRLIYYSQIVNDFQKGDIAEGYSVSREKKESFPLTVTSAQKNPTAFYLCATLSQVGGPFYNEQFFGPGTRLTVL.